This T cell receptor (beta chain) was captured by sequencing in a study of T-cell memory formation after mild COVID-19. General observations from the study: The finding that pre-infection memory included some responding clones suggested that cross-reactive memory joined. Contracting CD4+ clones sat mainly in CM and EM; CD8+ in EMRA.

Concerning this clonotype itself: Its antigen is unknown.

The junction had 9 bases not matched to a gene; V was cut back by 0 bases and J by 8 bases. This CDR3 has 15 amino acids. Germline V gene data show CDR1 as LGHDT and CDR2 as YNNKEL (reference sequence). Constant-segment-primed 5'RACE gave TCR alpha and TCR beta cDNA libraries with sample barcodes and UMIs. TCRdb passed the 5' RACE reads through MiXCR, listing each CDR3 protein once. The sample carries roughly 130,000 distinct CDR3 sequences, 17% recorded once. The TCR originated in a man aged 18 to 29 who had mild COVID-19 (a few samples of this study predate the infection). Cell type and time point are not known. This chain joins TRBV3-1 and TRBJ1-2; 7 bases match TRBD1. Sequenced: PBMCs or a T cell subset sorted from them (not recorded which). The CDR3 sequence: CASSQDWTGTAGYTF. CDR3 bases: TGTGCCAGCAGCCAAGATTGGACAGGCACCGCGGGCTACACCTTC.